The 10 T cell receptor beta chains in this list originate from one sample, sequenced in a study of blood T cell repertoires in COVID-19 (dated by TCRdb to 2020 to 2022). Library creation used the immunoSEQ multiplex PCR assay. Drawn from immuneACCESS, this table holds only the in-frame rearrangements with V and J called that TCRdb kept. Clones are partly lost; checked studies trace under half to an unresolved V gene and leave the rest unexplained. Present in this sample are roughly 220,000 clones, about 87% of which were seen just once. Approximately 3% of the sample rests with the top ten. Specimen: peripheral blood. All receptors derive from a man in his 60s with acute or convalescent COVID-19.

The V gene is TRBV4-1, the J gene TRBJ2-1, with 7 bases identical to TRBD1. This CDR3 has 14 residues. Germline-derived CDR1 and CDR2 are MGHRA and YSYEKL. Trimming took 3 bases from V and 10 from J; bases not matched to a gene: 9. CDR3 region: CASSQNLRGPEQFF. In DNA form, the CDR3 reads TGCGCCAGCAGCCAGAATTTAAGGGGGCCCGAGCAGTTCTTC.

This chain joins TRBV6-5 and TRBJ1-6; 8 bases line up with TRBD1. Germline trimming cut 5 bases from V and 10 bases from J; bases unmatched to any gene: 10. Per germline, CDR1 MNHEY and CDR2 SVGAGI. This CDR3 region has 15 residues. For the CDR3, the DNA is TGTGCCAGCAGTCCCCCCGGACAGGGTACCTCACCCCTCCACTTT. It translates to CASSPPGQGTSPLHF.

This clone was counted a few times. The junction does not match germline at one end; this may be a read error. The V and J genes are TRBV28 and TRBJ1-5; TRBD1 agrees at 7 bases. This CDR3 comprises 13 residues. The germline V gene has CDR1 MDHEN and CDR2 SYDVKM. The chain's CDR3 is CASSLVSPGQRNF. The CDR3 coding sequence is TGTGCCAGCAGTTTGGTATCCCCGGGACAGCGGAATTTT.

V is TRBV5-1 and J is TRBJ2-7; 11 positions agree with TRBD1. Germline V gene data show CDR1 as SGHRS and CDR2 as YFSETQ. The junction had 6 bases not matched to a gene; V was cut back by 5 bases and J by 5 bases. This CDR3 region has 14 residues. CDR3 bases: TGCGCCAGCAGACCCGAGGACAGGGGGCACGAGCAGTACTTC. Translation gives CASRPEDRGHEQYF. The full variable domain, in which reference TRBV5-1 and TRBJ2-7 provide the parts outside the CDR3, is KAGVTQTPRYLIKTRGQQVTLSCSPISGHRSVSWYQQTPGQGLQFLFEYFSETQRNKGNFPGRFSGRQFSNSRSEMNVSTLELGDSALYLCASRPEDRGHEQYFGPGTRLTVT.

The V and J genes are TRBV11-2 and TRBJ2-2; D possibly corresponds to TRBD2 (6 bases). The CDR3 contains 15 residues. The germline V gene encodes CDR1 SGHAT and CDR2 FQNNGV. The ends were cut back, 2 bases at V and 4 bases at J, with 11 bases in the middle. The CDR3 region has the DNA TGTGCCAGCAGCTTACGGCAGGGAGGCACCGGGGAGCTGTTTTTT. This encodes CASSLRQGGTGELFF.

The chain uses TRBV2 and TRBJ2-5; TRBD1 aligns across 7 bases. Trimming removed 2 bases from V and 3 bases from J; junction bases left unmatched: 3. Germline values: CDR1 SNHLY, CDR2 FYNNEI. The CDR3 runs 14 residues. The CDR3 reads CASSETGVEETQYF. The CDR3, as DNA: TGTGCCAGCAGTGAAACAGGGGTAGAAGAGACCCAGTACTTC.

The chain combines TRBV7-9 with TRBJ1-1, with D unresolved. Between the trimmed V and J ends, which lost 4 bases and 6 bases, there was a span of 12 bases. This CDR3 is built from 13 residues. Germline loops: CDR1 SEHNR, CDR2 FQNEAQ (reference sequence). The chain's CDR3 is CASSSMRASEAFF. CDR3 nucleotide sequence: TGTGCCAGCAGCTCCATGAGGGCTTCTGAAGCTTTCTTT. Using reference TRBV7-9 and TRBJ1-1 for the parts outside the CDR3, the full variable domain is DTGVSQNPRHKITKRGQNVTFRCDPISEHNRLYWYRQTLGQGPEFLTYFQNEAQLEKSRLLSDRFSAERPKGSFSTLEIQRTEQGDSAMYLCASSSMRASEAFFGQGTRLTVV.

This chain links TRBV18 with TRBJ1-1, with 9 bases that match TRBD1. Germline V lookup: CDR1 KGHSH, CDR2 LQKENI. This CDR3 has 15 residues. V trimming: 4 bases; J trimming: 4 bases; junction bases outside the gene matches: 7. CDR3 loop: CASSLKDRGSTEAFF. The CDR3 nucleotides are TGTGCCAGCTCACTTAAAGACAGGGGGAGCACTGAAGCTTTCTTT.

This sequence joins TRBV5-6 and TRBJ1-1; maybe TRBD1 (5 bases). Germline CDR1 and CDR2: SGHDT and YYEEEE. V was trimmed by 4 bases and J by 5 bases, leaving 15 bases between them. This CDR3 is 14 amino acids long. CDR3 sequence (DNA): TGTGCCAGCAGCGGAGCAGGGATCCGGACTGAAGCTTTCTTT. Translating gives CASSGAGIRTEAFF.

The CDR3 loop reads CASSPTGAFATNEKLFF. In DNA, the CDR3 is TGTGCCAGCAGCCCGACAGGGGCCTTCGCAACTAATGAAAAACTGTTTTTT. The chain recombines TRBV7-6 with TRBJ1-4; 8 bases fit TRBD1. Trimming cost V 5 bases and J 0 bases; bases outside gene matches: 8. CDR3 length equals 17 residues. Germline CDR1 and CDR2: SGHVS and FNYEAQ.